A selection of T cell receptor beta chains follows, all from one sample in a study of T cells in localized non-small cell lung cancer. Repertoires were generated with immunoSEQ multiplex PCR, while TCRdb's copy carries only in-frame clones and drops some. The sample has 78,000 or so clones; around four fifths are singletons. The source was peripheral blood, collected before any cancer treatment. Every receptor here comes from a man aged 40-75 years with stage I lung adenocarcinoma. Both conserved end residues are part of each CDR3.

J	length	V	CDR3
TRBJ1-1	12	TRBV6-6	CASSYSQGVAFF
TRBJ2-5	13	TRBV29-1	CSADSSSGETQYF
TRBJ2-3	10	TRBV7-9	CASGETTQYF
TRBJ1-3	12	TRBV30	CAWASSGNTIYF
TRBJ1-2	14	TRBV6-8	CASSYSTGGCGYTF
TRBJ1-5	15	TRBV4-2	CASSQVGNSNQPQHF
TRBJ1-1	12	TRBV6-5	CASGWGNTEAFF
TRBJ2-7	16	TRBV9	CASSTFGGPAGEQNHF
TRBJ1-1	15	TRBV7-3	CASSSGIGVLPEAFF
TRBJ2-3	17	TRBV4-3	CASSQVGAGGSTDTQYF
TRBJ2-1	14	TRBV11-3	CASSLGRGAPEQFF
TRBJ1-2	15	TRBV28	CASRTGVGRNYGYTF
TRBJ1-3	18	TRBV30	CAWSVIVGPSQAGNTIYF
TRBJ2-1	11	TRBV14	CASSALIEQFF
TRBJ2-1	17	TRBV4-1	CASSQEGGAGAYNEQFF
TRBJ2-6	17	TRBV19	CASSITGPFSGANVLTF
TRBJ2-1	17	TRBV19	CASSMVTSGGPYNEQFF
TRBJ2-3	17	TRBV7-8	CASSLAHAGESTDTQYF
TRBJ2-1	16	TRBV19	CASSTLAEGGYNEQFF
TRBJ2-5	12	TRBV29-1	CSVDLVQETQYF
TRBJ1-1	15	TRBV14	CASSLPGQGGTEAFF
TRBJ2-7	14	TRBV6-1	CASSDLGTGYEQYF
TRBJ2-7	13	TRBV5-6	CASSLLGGNEQYF
TRBJ1-2	16	TRBV2	CASSAEGRITLYGYTF
TRBJ1-1	13	TRBV11-3	CASSQGSGTEAFF
TRBJ2-1	15	TRBV7-9	CASSLKGGPYNEQFF
TRBJ1-5	15	TRBV10-3	CAISERDRGQQPQHF
TRBJ1-1	11	TRBV19	CASSTLTEAFF
TRBJ2-3	15	TRBV19	CASGTLAGGMDTQYF
TRBJ2-1	13	TRBV12-5	CASGSGGRDEQFF
TRBJ2-1	13	TRBV2	CASSDWGANEQFF
TRBJ1-5	13	TRBV28	CASRGRTTQPQHF
TRBJ1-4	14	TRBV7-2	CASRFRGRGEKLFF
TRBJ2-5	12	TRBV5-1	CASSSGTVPSYF
TRBJ2-5	15	TRBV6-1	CASSGYSFGQETQYF
TRBJ2-7	14	TRBV19	CASSSRDRSYEQYF
TRBJ1-1	12	TRBV2	CASKEDGTEAFF
TRBJ2-5	16	TRBV29-1	CSVLTGTTVTQETQYF
TRBJ1-5	15	TRBV7-8	CASSLEPGDAQPQHF
TRBJ2-3	13	TRBV7-2	CASSSLSGGTQYF
TRBJ2-5	10	TRBV9	CASSGETQYF
TRBJ2-2	16	TRBV6-7	CASSNNRGRNTGELFF
TRBJ2-5	15	TRBV7-8	CASSLESAGAKTQYF
TRBJ1-2	15	TRBV7-2	CASSRGQAEEEGYTF
TRBJ1-4	15	TRBV6-5	CASSWGQGAGEKLFF
TRBJ1-2	13	TRBV28	CASSFRDRGGYTF
TRBJ2-3	14	TRBV7-8	CASSLRGGTDTQYF
TRBJ1-3	15	TRBV6-4	CASSGQGGSGNTIYF
TRBJ2-7	13	TRBV7-3	CASSPQGGYEQYF
TRBJ1-2	14	TRBV5-6	CASSFPDSFYGYTF
TRBJ1-2	13	TRBV7-2	CASSLRAAGGYTF
TRBJ1-2	15	TRBV5-5	CASSSTGVFLRGYTF
TRBJ1-4	16	TRBV6-5	CASSYSSNRGDEKLFF